This passage covers 25 T cell receptor beta chains from one sample sequenced in a study of regulatory T cells in long-lasting Graves disease. According to the study, TCR beta libraries were built with iRepertoire HTBI primers and CDR3-region Arm-PCR. In TCRdb, the multiplex PCR reads were re-called with MiXCR into one record per CDR3 protein. The sample has 360,000 or so distinct CDR3 sequences, approximately 10% seen once. The sample's time point: newly diagnosed GD, antithyroid drugs for less than 3 months. Following extraction of RNA from PBMCs, that RNA was used to make the TCR library. The sample was also linked to a second study, of T cells in Graves' hyperthyroidism and ophthalmopathy.

The material was peripheral blood mononuclear cells (PBMCs), obtained at new diagnosis, from a patient treated with antithyroid drugs. These receptors were obtained from a woman aged 18 to 35 with Graves disease.

The rearrangement uses TRBV29-1 and TRBJ1-2; D unresolved. CDR3 length equals 14 residues. Trimming removed 5 bases from V and 5 bases from J, with 18 bases in between. Germline-derived CDR1 and CDR2 are SQVTM and ANQGSEA. CDR3 nucleotides: TGCAGCGTTCTAGACCCGGCCAAACTATATGGCTACACCTTC. It is translated as CSVLDPAKLYGYTF.

This clonotype was found many times. This chain connects TRBV5-1 to TRBJ1-1, with unresolved D. With 3 bases removed from V and 1 base from J, the gap between germline ends came to 10 bases. Germline CDR1 is SGHRS and CDR2 is YFSETQ. The CDR3 loop spans 14 amino acids. The CDR3 sequence: CASSSTDWNTEAFF. Written as DNA, the CDR3 is TGCGCCAGCAGCTCTACGGACTGGAACACTGAAGCTTTCTTT.

At least ten counts were recorded for this clonotype. The chain links TRBV15 to TRBJ2-7; tentatively, D is TRBD1 (6 bases). V lost 0 bases and J 6 bases, leaving 15 bases between the germline ends. CDR1 and CDR2 (germline): LNHNV, YYDKDF (reference sequence). The CDR3 extends over 15 amino acids. The DNA for the CDR3 is TGTGCCACCAGCAGAGACCCCTCACAGGGCAGCGAGCAGTACTTC. It specifies CATSRDPSQGSEQYF.

This clonotype was seen more than once but under ten times. V usage is TRBV19 and J usage is TRBJ2-5; 8 bases map to TRBD2. This CDR3 is built from 17 residues. After removal of 5 bases from V and 4 bases from J, the junction contained 15 bases not matched to a gene. In germline, CDR1 is LNHDA, CDR2 SQIVND (reference sequence). In nucleotides, the CDR3 is TGTGCCAGTAGTTACGGATTCGGGGGGGCCTTGGGAGAGACCCAGTACTTC. This gives the protein CASSYGFGGALGETQYF. Full variable domain (rest looked up from reference TRBV19 and TRBJ2-5): DGGITQSPKYLFRKEGQNVTLSCEQNLNHDAMYWYRQDPGQGLRLIYYSQIVNDFQKGDIAEGYSVSREKKESFPLTVTSAQKNPTAFYLCASSYGFGGALGETQYFGPGTRLLVL.

The J gene is TRBJ1-1, the V gene TRBV29-1; D may be TRBD1 (5 bases). The CDR3 runs 13 residues. Looked up from germline, CDR1 is SQVTM and CDR2 is ANQGSEA. The V end lost 6 bases, the J end lost 0 bases, and 11 bases lay between the germline ends. The CDR3 bases are TGCAGCGTCGCCCAGACAGTGAACACTGAAGCTTTCTTT. Translation: CSVAQTVNTEAFF.

At least ten counts were recorded for this clonotype. V gene TRBV10-3 combines with J gene TRBJ2-3, with 9 bases matching TRBD2. The CDR3 covers 14 residues. With V trimmed by 8 bases and J by 1 base, 4 bases remained unmatched. Germline CDR1 ENHRY, CDR2 SYGVKD. The CDR3 region is CAIVAGGGTDTQYF. The CDR3, as DNA: TGTGCCATCGTGGCGGGGGGGGGCACAGATACGCAGTATTTT.

This clonotype was observed many times. This chain joins TRBV11-2 and TRBJ2-7, with a possible D match to TRBD2 (6 bases). Germline CDR1 SGHAT, CDR2 FQNNGV. This CDR3 has 17 residues. Trimming shortened V by 5 bases and J by 3 bases, and 23 bases separated the two germline ends. This CDR3 is CASSEFYAGQEGYEQYF. CDR3 nucleotides: TGTGCCAGCAGCGAATTCTACGCGGGGCAAGAGGGCTACGAGCAGTACTTC.

This clonotype has at least ten counts. V is TRBV6-2 or TRBV6-3 and J is TRBJ2-5, with unresolved D. This CDR3 comprises 11 residues. Trimming removed 3 bases from V and 5 bases from J, with 4 bases in between. Germline V gene data show CDR1 as MNHEY and CDR2 as SVGEGT. In nucleotides, the CDR3 is TGTGCCAGCAGTTATTTGGAGACCCAGTACTTC. Translation: CASSYLETQYF.

This clonotype was counted ten times or more. The V call is TRBV4-1, the J call TRBJ2-2, with 7 positions matching TRBD2. Unmatched junction bases numbered 0, after V lost 1 base and J lost 1 base. The CDR3 is 15 amino acids. The germline gives CDR1 MGHRA, CDR2 YSYEKL. The CDR3 DNA reads TGCGCCAGCAGCCAAGCTAGCGGGAACACCGGGGAGCTGTTTTTT. Its protein is CASSQASGNTGELFF.

This clonotype turned up a few times. The chain is built from TRBV4-2 and TRBJ2-5; D not resolved. V was shortened by 0 bases and J by 5 bases, with 13 bases between the two germline ends. The V gene's germline CDR1 is LGHNA and CDR2 YNFKEQ. The CDR3 totals 15 residues. The CDR3, as DNA: TGTGCCAGCAGCCAAGATCGCACCGGTAGGGAGACCCAGTACTTC. Amino acid sequence: CASSQDRTGRETQYF.

This clonotype was picked up a small number of times. V is TRBV19 and J is TRBJ1-2; D unclear. Deletions cut 1 base from V and 7 bases from J, with 10 bases between. CDR3 length: 13 residues. Looked up from germline, CDR1 is LNHDA and CDR2 is SQIVND (reference sequence). CDR3 nucleotide sequence: TGTGCCAGTAGTATAGTACACAGACGTGGCTACACCTTC. Its protein product is CASSIVHRRGYTF. The whole variable domain, filled in from reference TRBV19 and TRBJ1-2, reads DGGITQSPKYLFRKEGQNVTLSCEQNLNHDAMYWYRQDPGQGLRLIYYSQIVNDFQKGDIAEGYSVSREKKESFPLTVTSAQKNPTAFYLCASSIVHRRGYTFGSGTRLTVV.

This clonotype was observed many times. This chain links TRBV2 with TRBJ2-1; D uncertain. The CDR3 loop spans 13 amino acids. From germline, CDR1 is SNHLY and CDR2 FYNNEI. V lost 1 base to trimming and J lost 15 bases, with 16 bases between them. The CDR3: CASSEEVDDSRFF. CDR3 DNA: TGTGCCAGCAGTGAAGAAGTCGACGACTCCAGGTTCTTC.

Only a few counts were recorded for this clonotype. This chain uses TRBV11-3 with TRBJ2-2; D not certain. Trimming pared 2 bases from V and 4 bases from J, leaving 11 bases between. The CDR3 length is 15 residues. The germline V gene encodes CDR1 SGHNT and CDR2 YENEEA. The CDR3 loop reads CASSLIPGTTGELFF. CDR3 DNA: TGTGCCAGCAGCTTAATCCCCGGCACCACCGGGGAGCTGTTTTTT. Combining the CDR3 with reference TRBV11-3 and TRBJ2-2 gives the whole variable domain EAGVVQSPRYKIIEKKQPVAFWCNPISGHNTLYWYLQNLGQGPELLIRYENEEAVDDSQLPKDRFSAERLKGVDSTLKIQPAELGDSAVYLCASSLIPGTTGELFFGEGSRLTVL.

This clonotype was observed a handful of times. The rearrangement links TRBV6-1 to TRBJ1-5; D possibly corresponds to TRBD1 (5 bases). The CDR3 contains 16 residues. Germline CDR1 reads MNHNS; CDR2 reads SASEGT. V lost 5 bases, J lost 5 bases, and 19 bases lay in between. The chain's CDR3 is CASSQGPKGGDQPQHF. Here the CDR3 DNA reads TGTGCCAGCAGTCAGGGCCCTAAGGGCGGAGATCAGCCCCAGCATTTT.

This clonotype was recorded many times. The rearrangement joins TRBV18 to TRBJ2-5; tentative D call: TRBD1 (5 bases). V lost 7 bases and J 1 base, leaving 13 bases between the germline ends. The CDR3 has 14 residues. Germline CDR1 and CDR2: KGHSH and LQKENI. Here the CDR3 reads CASCESGIQETQYF. Here the CDR3 DNA reads TGTGCCAGCTGTGAGTCAGGGATCCAAGAGACCCAGTACTTC. The full variable domain, rest sourced from reference TRBV18 and TRBJ2-5, is NAGVMQNPRHLVRRRGQEARLRCSPMKGHSHVYWYRQLPEEGLKFMVYLQKENIIDESGMPKERFSAEFPKEGPSILRIQQVVRGDSAAYFCASCESGIQETQYFGPGTRLLVL.

The V and J genes are TRBV6-5 and TRBJ2-1; D possibly corresponds to TRBD1 (7 bases). Germline CDR1 is MNHEY and CDR2 is SVGAGI. The CDR3 sequence is 24 residues long. V lost 0 bases and J lost 2, with 35 bases in between. In DNA form, the CDR3 reads TGTGCCAGCAGTTACTCGAGTTTACAACTGGTGAACAGGGGTATTGGGGGGACCTACAATGAGCAGTTCTTC. This gives the protein CASSYSSLQLVNRGIGGTYNEQFF.

Many counts were recorded for this clonotype. The chain has TRBV11-2 and TRBJ1-1; 7 positions match TRBD1. Per the germline V gene, CDR1 is SGHAT and CDR2 is FQNNGV. This CDR3 region has 17 residues. The trim removed 5 bases at V and 6 bases at J, leaving 18 bases unmatched. CDR3 nucleotides: TGTGCCAGCAGCCCGGGAGGGACAGTTACGATCGTCGCTGAAGCTTTCTTT. Translated, it gives CASSPGGTVTIVAEAFF.

This chain uses TRBV15 with TRBJ1-1; TRBD1 matches 9 bases. The germline gives CDR1 LNHNV, CDR2 YYDKDF (reference sequence). Trimming took 1 base from V and 3 from J; bases not matched to a gene: 15. The CDR3 spans 19 residues. DNA for the CDR3: TGTGCCACCAGCAGAGGGACAGGGGAAGTTCAGTCCGCGGACACTGAAGCTTTCTTT. It specifies CATSRGTGEVQSADTEAFF.

This clonotype has at least ten counts. V usage is TRBV12-3 or TRBV12-4 and J usage is TRBJ1-1; possible D gene TRBD1, 6 bases. With 7 bases removed from V and 0 bases from J, the gap between germline ends came to 15 bases. The CDR3 totals 15 residues. The CDR3 DNA follows: TGTGCCAGCATCTCGACAGGAGTTCTGAACACTGAAGCTTTCTTT. This gives the protein CASISTGVLNTEAFF.

CDR3 nucleotides: TGTGCCAGTAGTATAGTTAGCGGGAGGGCCCGGAATGAGCAGTTCTTC. The encoded protein is CASSIVSGRARNEQFF. The chain joins TRBV19 to TRBJ2-1; 11 nucleotides match TRBD2. The V and J ends lost 1 base and 7 bases, in that order; junction bases with no gene match: 6. CDR1 is LNHDA, CDR2 SQIVND, per germline (reference sequence). The CDR3 consists of 16 residues.

In the case of this clonotype: A far larger clone differs by one base, so this is likely a read error. No conserved phenylalanine or tryptophan ends this CDR3, so it is likely a read error. This chain links TRBV6-8 with TRBJ1-1; no firm D call. Trimming stripped 8 bases from V and 1 base from J, with 5 bases between. The CDR3 has 11 residues. Germline V CDR1 and CDR2: MNHGY, SAAAGT. In nucleotides, the CDR3 is TGTGCCAGCGCTGGGAACACTGAAGCTTTCTCT. Its protein is CASAGNTEAFS.

This clonotype appeared many times. The chain combines TRBV9 with TRBJ2-5; TRBD1 aligns across 7 bases. Trimming removed 2 bases from V and 5 bases from J; junction bases left unmatched: 9. The CDR3 consists of 15 residues. CDR1 is SGDLS and CDR2 is YYNGEE in the germline V gene. The CDR3: CASSVLQGYGETQYF. The CDR3 DNA follows: TGTGCCAGCAGCGTCTTACAGGGGTATGGGGAGACCCAGTACTTC.

The gene calls are TRBV20-1 and TRBJ2-1; the match to TRBD2 covers 7 bases. The CDR3 is 14 amino acids. Germline V lookup: CDR1 DFQATT, CDR2 SNEGSKA (reference sequence). Unmatched junction bases numbered 8, after V lost 6 bases and J lost 3 bases. CDR3 nucleotide sequence: TGCAGTGCCTACCCTTGGGGGGGCTACAATGAGCAGTTCTTC. Protein: CSAYPWGGYNEQFF.

This clonotype has ten or more counts. V usage is TRBV12-3 or TRBV12-4 and J usage is TRBJ2-1, with a possible D match to TRBD2 (6 bases). The germline V and J ends were trimmed by 6 bases and 8 bases, with 8 bases remaining between them. The CDR3 loop spans 11 amino acids. The CDR3 reads CASREGYEQFF. The DNA of the CDR3 is TGTGCCAGCAGGGAGGGTTATGAGCAGTTCTTC.

This clonotype was counted many times. The chain is built from TRBV6-1 and TRBJ1-5, with D maybe TRBD1 (6 bases). The CDR3 contains 15 residues. The V end lost 8 bases, the J end lost 7 bases, and 21 bases lay between the germline ends. CDR1 is MNHNS and CDR2 is SASEGT in the germline V gene. The CDR3 DNA sequence: TGTGCCAGCGGTATTACCCGGGGGCAAGAACAGCCCCAGCATTTT. This gives the protein CASGITRGQEQPQHF.